The 22 T cell receptor beta chains below all came from one sample that was sequenced in a study of Ad26.COV2.S vaccination and SARS-CoV-2 variants. As for treatment: some 20 received Ad26.COV2.S at low or high dose, single or two shots; roughly five received placebo; per-sample allocation not given. All samples were drawn on day 63, counting from the first vaccine or placebo injection. TCRdb keeps only in-frame clones here, not all; method: immunoSEQ multiplex PCR. Found here are under 400,000 clones, roughly 84% of them singletons; the top ten hold roughly 3.1%. Sequencing was performed on peripheral blood, taken in a trial of Ad26.COV2.S vaccine versus placebo. These receptors all come from a person between 18 and 60 years old who received the Ad26.COV2.S COVID-19 vaccine or a placebo.

This clone is a singleton in its sample. This rearrangement joins TRBV20-1 to TRBJ1-2; D remains ambiguous. The germline V and J ends were trimmed by 3 bases and 4 bases, with 15 bases remaining between them. CDR1 and CDR2 from the germline V gene are DFQATT and SNEGSKA (reference sequence). The CDR3 consists of 14 residues. The CDR3 spells CSASKDGKSYGYTF. Here the CDR3 DNA reads TGCAGTGCTAGTAAAGACGGGAAATCCTATGGCTACACCTTC.

The rearrangement uses TRBV7-9 and TRBJ2-7; maybe TRBD1 (6 bases). Germline CDR1 SEHNR, CDR2 FQNEAQ (reference sequence). Trimming took 5 bases from V and 3 from J, leaving 14 bases between them. The CDR3 consists of 14 residues. This chain's CDR3 is CASSPPGQNYEQYF. In DNA, the CDR3 is TGTGCCAGCAGCCCTCCGGGACAAAACTACGAGCAGTACTTC.

The count of this clone is one. This CDR3 reads CASSRLRGGYTF. The CDR3 DNA follows: TGTGCCAGCAGTCGGCTCAGGGGGGGCTACACCTTC. The chain recombines TRBV12-3 or TRBV12-4 with TRBJ1-2, with TRBD1 matching over 7 bases. This CDR3 has 12 residues. V shed 5 bases, J shed 8 bases, and the junction held 5 bases outside the gene matches.

In DNA, the CDR3 is TGTGCCAGCAGTGAAGCGAAAGGACTCAGCACAGATACGCAGTATTTT. This encodes CASSEAKGLSTDTQYF. The chain is built from TRBV2 and TRBJ2-3; perhaps TRBD2 as D (5 bases). Germline V gene sequence: CDR1 SNHLY, CDR2 FYNNEI. Trimming stripped 0 bases from V and 0 bases from J, with 10 bases between. The CDR3 loop spans 16 amino acids.

This chain joins TRBV5-8 and TRBJ2-5; D perhaps matches TRBD2 (6 bases). CDR1 is SGHTS, CDR2 YDEGEE, per germline. The V end was cut by 4 bases, the J end by 3 bases, with 13 bases between. The length of the CDR3 is 14 residues. The CDR3 reads CASSPRDSKETQYF. CDR3 nucleotides: TGTGCCAGCAGCCCCAGGGACTCTAAAGAGACCCAGTACTTC.

In this sample, this clone turned up once. The chain uses TRBV5-8 and TRBJ2-3; the D gene is possibly TRBD1 (6 bases). The V gene's germline CDR1 is SGHTS and CDR2 YDEGEE. This CDR3 is 16 amino acids long. Between the trimmed V and J ends, which lost 4 bases and 2 bases, there was a span of 17 bases. The CDR3 region is CASSRPHRANTDTQYF. DNA of the CDR3: TGTGCCAGCAGCCGTCCCCACAGGGCGAACACAGATACGCAGTATTTT.

Regarding this clone: This sample also contains other DNA sequences that code for the same CDR3. This sequence joins TRBV29-1 and TRBJ2-7, with D possibly matching TRBD1 (5 bases). The germline CDR1 and CDR2 sequences are SQVTM and ANQGSEA. This CDR3 comprises 12 residues. Trimming cost V 1 base and J 4 bases, with 8 bases left between them. This chain's CDR3 is CSVEGGGYEQYF. The DNA for the CDR3 is TGCAGCGTTGAAGGGGGCGGATACGAGCAGTACTTC.

The genes are TRBV30 and TRBJ2-7; TRBD1 is a possible D gene (5 bases). This CDR3 region has 12 residues. The ends were cut back, 2 bases at V and 4 bases at J, with 9 bases in the middle. The germline V gene has CDR1 GTSNPN and CDR2 SVGIG (reference sequence). The CDR3 protein is CAWSPSGYEQYF. The CDR3 nucleotides are TGTGCCTGGAGTCCATCAGGGTACGAGCAGTACTTC.

This chain links TRBV7-6 with TRBJ2-3; D gene ambiguous. The germline CDR1 and CDR2 sequences are SGHVS and FNYEAQ. There are 13 residues in the CDR3. V gave up 3 bases and J gave up 4 bases, with 8 bases separating them. In nucleotides, the CDR3 is TGTGCCAGCAGCTTTAGGGTGGCAGATACGCAGTATTTT. It specifies CASSFRVADTQYF.

The genes are TRBV7-9 and TRBJ2-3; 7 nucleotides match TRBD2. Losses at the gene ends were 1 base for V and 3 bases for J; bases not matched to a gene: 7. CDR3 length equals 16 residues. Germline V gives CDR1 SEHNR, CDR2 FQNEAQ (reference sequence). CDR3 nucleotide sequence: TGTGCCAGCAGCTTAGGCCCGGGAGGCCCAACAGATACGCAGTATTTT. The encoded protein is CASSLGPGGPTDTQYF.

This chain joins TRBV14 and TRBJ2-3; D is possibly TRBD1 or TRBD2 (5 bases each). This CDR3 has 15 amino acids. V lost 4 bases and J 0 bases, leaving 11 bases between the germline ends. Germline assignment: CDR1 SGHDN and CDR2 FVKESK. The CDR3 nucleotides are TGTGCCAGCAGCCCGGGACCCTTTAGCACAGATACGCAGTATTTT. Protein sequence: CASSPGPFSTDTQYF.

The chain links TRBV4-3 to TRBJ1-1; D is ambiguous. Germline CDR1 LGHNA, CDR2 YSLEER. This CDR3 is 15 amino acids long. Trimming cost V 2 bases and J 0 bases, with 10 bases left between them. Here the CDR3 reads CASSQFEGMNTEAFF. CDR3 DNA: TGCGCCAGCAGCCAATTCGAAGGCATGAACACTGAAGCTTTCTTT.

J is TRBJ2-1 and V is TRBV6-5, with 8 bases lining up with TRBD2. The germline CDR1 and CDR2 sequences are MNHEY and SVGAGI. CDR3 size: 16 residues. Trimming removed 4 bases from V and 6 bases from J; junction bases left unmatched: 11. The CDR3 DNA reads as TGTGCCAGCAGTTCCCCTTTTGCGGGGGGAGTCAATGAGCAGTTCTTC. This encodes CASSSPFAGGVNEQFF.

The chain links TRBV9 to TRBJ1-1, with TRBD1 matching over 9 bases. The CDR3 has 14 residues. J gave up 7 bases and V 0 bases, and 4 bases lay outside the gene matches. Germline V gene lookup returns CDR1 SGDLS and CDR2 YYNGEE. The CDR3, as DNA: TGTGCCAGCAGCGTAGAGGGACAGGGAATTGAAGCTTTCTTT. It is translated as CASSVEGQGIEAFF.

As for this clone: The sample carries other DNA sequences with the same CDR3. The chain recombines TRBV9 with TRBJ1-1; D is ambiguous. V lost 0 bases to trimming and J lost 1 base, with 7 bases between them. This CDR3 is 14 amino acids long. CDR1 SGDLS and CDR2 YYNGEE come from the germline V gene. As DNA, the CDR3 is TGTGCCAGCAGCGTAGCGGCACAGAACACTGAAGCTTTCTTT. It translates to CASSVAAQNTEAFF. Full variable domain (missing parts from reference TRBV9 and TRBJ1-1): DSGVTQTPKHLITATGQRVTLRCSPRSGDLSVYWYQQSLDQGLQFLIQYYNGEERAKGNILERFSAQQFPDLHSELNLSSLELGDSALYFCASSVAAQNTEAFFGQGTRLTVV.

The chain combines TRBV7-8 with TRBJ1-1, with a possible D match to TRBD1 (5 bases). From germline, CDR1 is SGHVS and CDR2 FQNEAQ. Trimming removed 0 bases at V and 6 bases at J, with 17 bases between. The CDR3 loop spans 16 amino acids. CDR3 in DNA: TGTGCCAGCAGCTTAGCGGATTTAAGGGGAGGGTCTGAAGCTTTCTTT. Protein: CASSLADLRGGSEAFF.

The chain is built from TRBV19 and TRBJ2-3; tentative D call: TRBD1 (5 bases). The V gene's germline CDR1 is LNHDA and CDR2 SQIVND (reference sequence). This CDR3 has 16 residues. V lost 4 bases, J lost 2 bases, and 16 bases lay in between. The DNA for the CDR3 is TGTGCCAGTAGTAAGCCAGGGCAGGGCAACACAGATACGCAGTATTTT. This translates into CASSKPGQGNTDTQYF.

In this sample, this clone turned up a few times. This chain connects TRBV4-1 to TRBJ1-2; D not certain. The CDR3 consists of 14 residues. Germline CDR1 MGHRA, CDR2 YSYEKL. V shed 1 base and J shed 5 bases, with 11 bases lying between them. The CDR3 here is CASSQVGSSYGYTF. DNA for the CDR3: TGCGCCAGCAGCCAAGTAGGGAGTAGTTATGGCTACACCTTC.

V is TRBV5-6 and J is TRBJ2-3; D is ambiguous. CDR1 and CDR2 from the germline V gene are SGHDT and YYEEEE. With 0 bases removed from V and 6 bases from J, the gap between germline ends came to 8 bases. The length of the CDR3 is 13 residues. The CDR3 region is CASSLDVSDTQYF. The CDR3 nucleotides are TGTGCCAGCAGCTTGGACGTTTCGGATACGCAGTATTTT.

This clone has only one observation. The V call is TRBV7-9, the J call TRBJ1-2; D is unresolved. The CDR3 covers 14 residues. Trimming pared 2 bases from V and 4 bases from J, leaving 11 bases between. Germline V gives CDR1 SEHNR, CDR2 FQNEAQ (reference sequence). The CDR3 coding sequence is TGTGCCAGCAGCTTATTGCCGATCGGCTATGGCTACACCTTC. Translation gives CASSLLPIGYGYTF.

The chain couples TRBV7-3 to TRBJ2-1, with TRBD2 matching 9 bases. Germline trimming cut 1 base from V and 5 bases from J; bases unmatched to any gene: 6. This CDR3 region has 16 residues. Germline assignment: CDR1 SGHTA and CDR2 FQGTGA. DNA of the CDR3: TGTGCCAGCAGCTTAAGTCTAGCGGGGTTTCACAATGAGCAGTTCTTC. It is translated as CASSLSLAGFHNEQFF.

The V and J genes are TRBV7-3 and TRBJ2-2; 9 positions agree with TRBD1. Per germline, CDR1 SGHTA and CDR2 FQGTGA. CDR3 length: 18 residues. V trimming: 3 bases; J trimming: 2 bases; junction bases outside the gene matches: 10. The CDR3 nucleotides are TGTGCCAGCAGCTTTAGGACAGGGGCTACCCGAAACACCGGGGAGCTGTTTTTT. Protein sequence: CASSFRTGATRNTGELFF.